This T cell receptor beta chain was recorded in a study of identical twins. TCRdb ran MiXCR on the 5' RACE reads and lists one entry per CDR3 protein. The top ten hold 0.98% of the sample, which has hundreds of thousands of distinct CDR3 sequences, around 8.6% seen once. The germline V gene has CDR1 MDHEN and CDR2 SYDVKM. The CDR3 spans 13 residues. Between the trimmed V and J ends, which lost 7 bases and 3 bases, there was a span of 13 bases. The data also belong to a second study, concerning yellow fever vaccine responses in identical twins. From that study: Twins' vaccine T cell responses reportedly seemed partly convergent and partly personalized.

The sample taken for sequencing was PBMCs. The sequence was obtained from a young woman in good health. V usage is TRBV28 and J usage is TRBJ2-7, with D tentatively TRBD1 (5 bases). The CDR3 region is CASTTDSFYEQYF. The CDR3, as DNA: TGTGCCAGCACCACCGACAGTTTCTACGAGCAGTACTTC.